Listed below are T cell receptor beta chains from one sample, sequenced in a study of blood T cell repertoires in COVID-19. Sequenced by immunoSEQ multiplex PCR; TCRdb stores in-frame clones only, minus some. The repertoire consists of over 150,000 clones, with roughly 80% occurring once and the leading ten covering more than 3%. Sequenced: PBMCs or T cells enriched from blood (not recorded which). All receptors derive from a woman aged 55 to 70 who had recovered from COVID-19. The CDR3 runs from the conserved cysteine through the conserved F or W. D genes are given only for firm matches. The size of a clone is reported for some rows only, either as once, few or many, or as a class for expanded clones.

V gene	clone size	D gene	J gene	CDR3 protein	CDR3 DNA
TRBV19	-	-	TRBJ1-1	CASSIDGGQNTEAFF	TGTGCCAGTAGTATAGATGGGGGACAGAACACTGAAGCTTTCTTT
TRBV7-2	-	TRBD1	TRBJ1-3	CASSPTTGGISGNTIYF	TGTGCCAGCAGCCCTACGACAGGGGGCATCTCTGGAAACACCATATATTTT
TRBV5-4	-	TRBD1	TRBJ1-5	CASSQDRGNQPQHF	TGTGCCAGCAGCCAGGACAGGGGCAATCAGCCCCAGCATTTT
TRBV2	-	TRBD2	TRBJ2-3	CASSEALGGGDTQYF	TGTGCCAGCAGTGAAGCGCTCGGGGGGGGAGATACGCAGTATTTT
TRBV4-1	-	TRBD2	TRBJ2-3	CASASHAGGGNTQYF	TGCGCCAGCGCATCCCACGCGGGGGGGGGAAATACGCAGTATTTT
TRBV11-2	few	-	TRBJ1-2	CASSQGYGYTF	TGTGCCAGCAGCCAGGGGTATGGCTACACCTTC
TRBV4-1	-	TRBD1	TRBJ1-5	CASSHAGGDAGQPQHF	TGCGCCAGCAGCCATGCAGGGGGCGACGCGGGTCAGCCCCAGCATTTT
TRBV11-3	once	-	TRBJ1-1	CASSLGGRNTEAFF	TGTGCCAGCAGCTTAGGTGGGAGGAACACTGAAGCTTTCTTT
TRBV5-4	-	-	TRBJ2-5	CASSLALGARETQYF	TGTGCCAGCAGCTTGGCTCTGGGGGCGAGGGAGACCCAGTACTTC
TRBV5-6	-	TRBD2	TRBJ2-7	CASSLLLLAGGYEQYF	TGTGCCAGCAGCCTCCTATTGCTAGCGGGGGGATACGAGCAGTACTTC
TRBV12-5	-	TRBD1	TRBJ1-3	CASGAGQGGNTIYF	TGTGCTAGTGGTGCAGGACAGGGAGGAAACACCATATATTTT
TRBV11-1	-	-	TRBJ2-7	CASSPRQVTYEQYF	TGTGCCAGCAGCCCTAGACAGGTCACCTACGAGCAGTACTTC
TRBV19	once	-	TRBJ1-2	CASNVGQPYGYTF	TGTGCCAGTAACGTCGGACAGCCATATGGCTACACCTTC
TRBV12-3/TRBV12-4	few	-	TRBJ2-7	CASSLTGYEQYF	TGTGCCAGCAGCTTGACAGGCTACGAGCAGTACTTC
TRBV19	-	TRBD1	TRBJ1-5	CASSASDRASNQPQHF	TGTGCCAGTAGTGCCTCGGACAGGGCTAGCAATCAGCCCCAGCATTTT
TRBV23-1	-	-	TRBJ1-1	CASRLVRSTNTEAFF	TGCGCCAGCAGACTCGTTAGATCCACGAACACTGAAGCTTTCTTT
TRBV12-3/TRBV12-4	-	-	TRBJ1-3	CASRLGGNTIYF	TGTGCCAGTCGACTCGGGGGAAACACCATATATTTT
TRBV7-2	-	TRBD2	TRBJ2-1	CASRAPGTSHNEQFF	TGTGCCAGCAGGGCCCCCGGGACTAGCCACAATGAGCAGTTCTTC
TRBV4-1	-	-	TRBJ1-2	CASSQTGWEGYTF	TGCGCCAGCAGCCAAACAGGGTGGGAAGGCTACACCTTC
TRBV7-8	-	TRBD2	TRBJ2-1	CASSRYRLAGNYNEQFF	TGTGCCAGCAGCCGTTACCGACTAGCGGGGAACTACAATGAGCAGTTCTTC
TRBV12-3/TRBV12-4	-	TRBD1	TRBJ1-4	CASRDRESEKLFF	TGTGCCAGCAGGGACAGGGAAAGCGAAAAACTGTTTTTT
TRBV3-1/TRBV3-2	-	TRBD1	TRBJ1-6	CASSHLQGPLPNSPLHF	TGTGCCAGCAGCCACCTACAGGGGCCTTTACCGAATTCACCCCTCCACTTT
TRBV21-1	-	-	TRBJ1-1	CASSPRPTGGTEAFF	TGTGCCAGCAGCCCCCGACCGACAGGGGGCACTGAAGCTTTCTTT
TRBV30	once	-	TRBJ2-2	CAWSERNTGELFF	TGTGCCTGGAGCGAGAGGAACACCGGGGAGCTGTTTTTT
TRBV10-1	few	TRBD1	TRBJ2-3	CASSESSQGADTQYF	TGCGCCAGCAGTGAGTCGAGCCAGGGGGCAGATACGCAGTATTTT
TRBV11-2	-	-	TRBJ1-1	CASSLGVGGRHTEAFF	TGTGCCAGCAGCTTAGGGGTTGGGGGGAGGCACACTGAAGCTTTCTTT
TRBV20-1	few	-	TRBJ2-7	CSARRGEQYF	TGCAGTGCTAGAAGGGGCGAGCAGTACTTC
TRBV5-5	few	TRBD2	TRBJ2-3	CASSLDTSGGALASDTQYF	TGTGCCAGCAGCTTGGATACTAGCGGGGGGGCCCTAGCGTCAGATACGCAGTATTTT
TRBV3-1/TRBV3-2	-	TRBD2	TRBJ2-7	CASSRNLAGNGEQYF	TGTGCCAGCAGCCGAAACTTAGCGGGGAACGGGGAGCAGTACTTC
TRBV19	-	-	TRBJ1-1	CATHTGNTEAFF	TGTGCCACCCACACAGGGAACACTGAAGCTTTCTTT
TRBV6-2/TRBV6-3	few	TRBD1	TRBJ1-2	CASSTGQEANYGYTF	TGTGCCAGCAGTACCGGACAGGAAGCTAACTATGGCTACACCTTC
TRBV5-1	-	-	TRBJ2-2	CASSLAAGATGELFF	TGCGCCAGCAGCTTGGCCGCAGGGGCTACCGGGGAGCTGTTTTTT
TRBV7-2	-	TRBD2	TRBJ2-4	CASSLPGGQDKNIQYF	TGTGCCAGCAGCTTACCGGGGGGGCAGGACAAAAACATTCAGTACTTC
TRBV24-1	-	TRBD1	TRBJ2-7	CATSPDDRAPYEQYF	TGTGCCACCAGCCCAGATGACAGGGCCCCCTACGAGCAGTACTTC
TRBV10-3	-	-	TRBJ1-6	CAIHGGPDNSPLHF	TGTGCCATCCACGGGGGGCCGGATAATTCACCCCTCCACTTT
TRBV19	-	TRBD1	TRBJ1-1	CASRRQGGMNTEAFF	TGTGCCAGTAGGAGACAGGGGGGGATGAACACTGAAGCTTTCTTT